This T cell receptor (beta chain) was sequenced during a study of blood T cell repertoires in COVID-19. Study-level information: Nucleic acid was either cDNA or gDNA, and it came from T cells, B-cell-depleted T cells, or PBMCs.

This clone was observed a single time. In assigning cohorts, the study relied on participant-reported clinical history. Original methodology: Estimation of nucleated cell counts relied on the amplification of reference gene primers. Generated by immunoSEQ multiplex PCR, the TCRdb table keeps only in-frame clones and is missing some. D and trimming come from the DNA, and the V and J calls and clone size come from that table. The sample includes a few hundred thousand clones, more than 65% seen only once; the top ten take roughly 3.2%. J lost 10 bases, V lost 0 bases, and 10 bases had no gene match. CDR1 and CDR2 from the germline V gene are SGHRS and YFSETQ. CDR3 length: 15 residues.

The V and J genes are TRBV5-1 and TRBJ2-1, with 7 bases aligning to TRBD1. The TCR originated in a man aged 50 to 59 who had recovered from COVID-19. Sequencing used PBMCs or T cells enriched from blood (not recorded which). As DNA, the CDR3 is TGCGCCAGCAGCTTGGAAAATAACAGGGGTCAGGAGCAGTTCTTC. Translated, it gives CASSLENNRGQEQFF.